The 27 T cell receptor beta chains presented below share a single source sample, sequenced in a study of beta chain features in type 1 diabetes. Of the isolated RNA, all was reverse transcribed, and so the sequenced material was expressed TCRB transcripts. Sequencing was performed with immunoSEQ multiplex PCR; in TCRdb, only in-frame clones are kept and a portion is missing. The sample carries about 220,000 clones, 9.5% to 13% recorded once. The sequenced sample consisted of central memory CD4+ T cells from blood. These receptors came from a man in his late teens or twenties in good health.

Only a few counts were recorded for this clone. The V call is TRBV4-3, the J call TRBJ1-2; tentatively, D is TRBD1 (5 bases). V was cut by 3 bases and J by 4 bases, with 15 bases left in between. Looked up from germline, CDR1 is LGHNA and CDR2 is YSLEER. The CDR3 is made up of 15 amino acids. CDR3 loop: CASSHDDRGGYGYTF. DNA for the CDR3: TGCGCCAGCAGCCACGACGACCGGGGGGGCTATGGCTACACCTTC.

This clone turned up a few times. J is TRBJ2-5 and V is TRBV28; TRBD2 agrees at 7 bases. CDR1 and CDR2 from the germline V gene are MDHEN and SYDVKM. J was trimmed by 1 base and V by 7 bases; bases with no gene match: 9. This CDR3 contains 15 residues. The DNA of the CDR3 is TGTGCCAGCACCCGGCGGGAGAGATTCCAAGAGACCCAGTACTTC. Translated, it gives CASTRRERFQETQYF. Supplemented by reference TRBV28 and TRBJ2-5, the full variable domain reads DVKVTQSSRYLVKRTGEKVFLECVQDMDHENMFWYRQDPGLGLRLIYFSYDVKMKEKGDIPEGYSVSREKKERFSLILESASTNQTSMYLCASTRRERFQETQYFGPGTRLLVL.

This clone has more than one count but fewer than ten. The chain is built from TRBV6-5 and TRBJ2-3; 7 bases agree with TRBD1. Germline CDR1 and CDR2: MNHEY and SVGAGI. This CDR3 contains 15 residues. Trimming cost V 4 bases and J 5 bases; bases outside gene matches: 9. In DNA, the CDR3 is TGTGCCAGCAGTTCCCGACAGGGAGCAAGAGATACGCAGTATTTT. As protein: CASSSRQGARDTQYF.

The chain couples TRBV9 to TRBJ2-3; TRBD1 matches at 9 bases. This CDR3 region has 17 residues. V was clipped by 3 bases and J by 2 bases; unmatched bases: 10. CDR1 and CDR2 (germline): SGDLS, YYNGEE. Here the CDR3 DNA reads TGTGCCAGCAGCGCGGGGACAGGGTTTATCGTCACAGATACGCAGTATTTT. It specifies CASSAGTGFIVTDTQYF.

This clone was counted only a few times. The chain employs TRBV11-3 and TRBJ2-5; 7 positions match TRBD1. Germline V CDR1 and CDR2: SGHNT, YENEEA. There are 15 residues in the CDR3. V dropped 4 bases and J dropped 2; count of bases not matched to a gene: 7. The CDR3 loop is CASSSSQGLQETQYF. The CDR3 DNA sequence: TGTGCCAGCAGCTCGTCACAGGGGTTGCAAGAGACCCAGTACTTC.

CDR3 region: CSATAGGAGTEAFF. CDR3 in DNA: TGCAGCGCCACGGCGGGGGGCGCAGGGACTGAAGCTTTCTTT. V is TRBV29-1 and J is TRBJ1-1; TRBD1 might be the D (6 bases). Germline CDR1 SQVTM, CDR2 ANQGSEA. The length of the CDR3 is 14 residues. V lost 7 bases, J lost 5 bases, and 20 bases lay in between. Full variable domain (missing parts from reference TRBV29-1 and TRBJ1-1): SAVISQKPSRDICQRGTSLTIQCQVDSQVTMMFWYRQQPGQSLTLIATANQGSEATYESGFVIDKFPISRPNLTFSTLTVSNMSPEDSSIYLCSATAGGAGTEAFFGQGTRLTVV.

The CDR3 bases are TGTGCCAGCAGCTGGACGGCGTCCGCCTCCTACGAGCAGTACTTC. Amino acid sequence: CASSWTASASYEQYF. The genes are TRBV7-2 and TRBJ2-7, with unresolved D. The ends were cut back, 4 bases at V and 0 bases at J, with 13 bases in the middle. The CDR3 length is 15 residues. Germline V lookup: CDR1 SGHTA, CDR2 FQGNSA.

The chain joins TRBV7-3 to TRBJ2-2; D gene unclear. Germline V lookup: CDR1 SGHTA, CDR2 FQGTGA. This CDR3 spans 14 amino acids. The V and J ends lost 2 bases and 0 bases respectively, with 4 bases between them. The CDR3 region is CASSLSSNTGELFF. The CDR3 DNA follows: TGTGCCAGCAGCTTATCTTCGAACACCGGGGAGCTGTTTTTT.

The table lists this clone with a few counts. The chain is built from TRBV4-3 and TRBJ2-4; D remains unclear. V gave up 0 bases and J gave up 8 bases, with 11 bases separating them. The CDR3 sequence is 14 residues long. Germline V gene sequence: CDR1 LGHNA, CDR2 YSLEER. CDR3 region: CASSQEADGDIQYF. The CDR3 DNA is TGCGCCAGCAGCCAAGAGGCGGATGGAGACATTCAGTACTTC.

This clone was picked up a small number of times. V usage is TRBV10-3 and J usage is TRBJ2-1; 12 nucleotides line up with TRBD2. V lost 2 bases and J lost 9; bases outside the gene matches: 14. The CDR3 spans 18 residues. The germline gives CDR1 ENHRY, CDR2 SYGVKD. The CDR3, as DNA: TGTGCCATCAGTGAGGCTGGTATGACTAGCGGGAGTAATGGTGAGCAGTTCTTC. This gives the protein CAISEAGMTSGSNGEQFF.

In this sample, this clone turned up a few times. The chain joins TRBV21-1 to TRBJ1-5. TRBV21-1 is termed a pseudogene. This CDR3 comprises 13 residues. The CDR3 loop reads CADGSRGNQPQHF. The CDR3 coding sequence is TGTGCCGACGGGTCGCGGGGCAATCAGCCCCAGCATTTT.

This clone has at least ten counts. V gene TRBV6-1 combines with J gene TRBJ2-1, with a tentative D call TRBD1 (6 bases). V dropped 11 bases and J dropped 4 bases, with 15 bases sitting between them. There are 13 residues in the CDR3. The V gene's germline CDR1 is MNHNS and CDR2 SASEGT. DNA of the CDR3: TGTGCCGGAATGACGACAGGATACAATGAGCAGTTCTTC. Residues: CAGMTTGYNEQFF.

The rearrangement links TRBV25-1 to TRBJ2-1, with no clear D. Trimming removed 6 bases from V and 2 bases from J, with 8 bases in between. The CDR3 covers 13 residues. Germline CDR1 is MGHDK and CDR2 is SYGVNS. The DNA of the CDR3 is TGTGCCAGCAGCCCCTCGACCTACAATGAGCAGTTCTTC. Translation: CASSPSTYNEQFF.

This clone was observed a few times. This chain uses TRBV6-6 with TRBJ1-2; possibly TRBD1 for D (6 bases). The CDR3 sequence is 13 residues long. Trimming stripped 5 bases from V and 8 bases from J, with 15 bases between. Germline CDR1 is MNHNY and CDR2 is SVGAGI (reference sequence). The CDR3 DNA is TGTGCCAGCAGTCCAGGACAGCTGTGGGGCTACACCTTC. It encodes CASSPGQLWGYTF.

The chain has TRBV10-3 and TRBJ2-3; D is perhaps TRBD2 (6 bases). Trimming removed 6 bases from V and 5 bases from J, with 15 bases in between. CDR1 is ENHRY, CDR2 SYGVKD, per germline. This CDR3 has 14 residues. CDR3 in DNA: TGTGCCATCAGATCCGGGTCCGGGGGAGATACGCAGTATTTT. This codes for CAIRSGSGGDTQYF.

This clone has ten or more counts. The gene calls are TRBV5-1 and TRBJ2-4, with D perhaps matching TRBD1 or TRBD2 (5 bases each). Trimming removed 1 base from V and 8 bases from J, with 16 bases in between. The germline CDR1 and CDR2 sequences are SGHRS and YFSETQ. This CDR3 has 15 residues. CDR3 nucleotide sequence: TGCGCCAGCAGCTTGCGCAGGGACGTAATCGACATTCAGTACTTC. Translation gives CASSLRRDVIDIQYF. The full variable domain, with the rest looked up from reference TRBV5-1 and TRBJ2-4, is KAGVTQTPRYLIKTRGQQVTLSCSPISGHRSVSWYQQTPGQGLQFLFEYFSETQRNKGNFPGRFSGRQFSNSRSEMNVSTLELGDSALYLCASSLRRDVIDIQYFGAGTRLSVL.

This clone has a count of ten or more. This chain connects TRBV4-3 to TRBJ2-1; TRBD1 is a possible D gene (6 bases). The length of the CDR3 is 15 residues. Looked up from germline, CDR1 is LGHNA and CDR2 is YSLEER. Trimming left V 0 bases short and J 12 bases short, with 18 bases between. CDR3 sequence (DNA): TGCGCCAGCAGCCAAGATTGGGCACAGGGTGACGTGCAGTTCTTC. Its protein product is CASSQDWAQGDVQFF.

This clone was seen more than once but under ten times. The chain has TRBV7-6 and TRBJ2-5, with 9 bases lining up with TRBD2. CDR3 length equals 17 residues. The germline V gene encodes CDR1 SGHVS and CDR2 FNYEAQ. The V and J ends lost 5 bases and 5 bases, in that order; junction bases with no gene match: 15. This chain's CDR3 is CASSPPLSGGDGETQYF. CDR3 nucleotide sequence: TGTGCCAGCAGCCCACCACTTAGCGGGGGAGACGGGGAGACCCAGTACTTC.

The gene calls are TRBV5-1 and TRBJ2-3, with D tentatively TRBD2 (6 bases). The CDR3 is 14 residues long. The ends were cut back, 2 bases at V and 0 bases at J, with 7 bases in the middle. Germline V CDR1 and CDR2: SGHRS, YFSETQ. CDR3 protein: CASSFSGSTDTQYF. CDR3 nucleotides: TGCGCCAGCAGCTTCAGCGGGAGCACAGATACGCAGTATTTT.

A few counts support this clone. The same CDR3 arises from other DNA sequences in this sample as well. The V and J genes are TRBV9 and TRBJ2-7, with a weak D call TRBD2 (5 bases). CDR1 is SGDLS and CDR2 is YYNGEE in the germline V gene. The CDR3 runs to 14 residues. Trimming stripped 2 bases from V and 0 bases from J, with 9 bases between. In DNA form, the CDR3 reads TGTGCCAGCAGCGTTACGGGGAACTCCTACGAGCAGTACTTC. Its protein product is CASSVTGNSYEQYF.

Ten or more counts support this clone. The chain links TRBV4-2 to TRBJ2-1; D ambiguous. The germline V gene encodes CDR1 LGHNA and CDR2 YNFKEQ. The CDR3 covers 15 residues. The germline V and J ends were trimmed by 2 bases and 1 base, with 9 bases remaining between them. CDR3 sequence: CASSQSYPSYNEQFF. The CDR3 DNA follows: TGTGCCAGCAGCCAATCCTACCCTTCCTACAATGAGCAGTTCTTC.

This clone was detected a few times. V usage is TRBV4-3 and J usage is TRBJ2-7; D gene uncertain. Between the trimmed V and J ends, which lost 0 bases and 0 bases, there was a span of 6 bases. The CDR3 covers 14 residues. Germline lookup yields CDR1 LGHNA and CDR2 YSLEER. CDR3 bases: TGCGCCAGCAGCCAAGATCAGACCTCCTACGAGCAGTACTTC. Translating it yields CASSQDQTSYEQYF.

This clone occurred many times. The J gene is TRBJ1-2, the V gene TRBV29-1; the match to TRBD1 covers 8 bases. The CDR3 is made up of 12 amino acids. V lost 7 bases to trimming and J lost 7 bases; unmatched junction nucleotides: 8. CDR1 is SQVTM and CDR2 is ANQGSEA in the germline V gene. In DNA form, the CDR3 reads TGCAGCGGAGGACAGGGTGATTTTGGCTACACCTTC. It yields the protein CSGGQGDFGYTF.

This sequence joins TRBV9 and TRBJ2-3, with D unclear. The CDR3 sequence is 16 residues long. V lost 3 bases and J lost 1, with 15 bases in between. Germline assignment: CDR1 SGDLS and CDR2 YYNGEE. DNA for the CDR3: TGTGCCAGCAGCGACGGCAGGTTTAGGGGCACAGATACGCAGTATTTT. Translating it yields CASSDGRFRGTDTQYF.

The chain carries TRBV11-2 and TRBJ2-1; TRBD2 agrees at 7 bases. Germline CDR1 reads SGHAT; CDR2 reads FQNNGV. Trimming cost V 5 bases and J 6 bases; bases outside gene matches: 4. The CDR3 runs 13 residues. DNA of the CDR3: TGTGCCAGCAGCCCGACTAGCTCCAATGAGCAGTTCTTC. Its translation is CASSPTSSNEQFF.

This clone was observed many times. V is TRBV28 and J is TRBJ2-1; TRBD2 agrees at 9 bases. Germline lookup yields CDR1 MDHEN and CDR2 SYDVKM. The CDR3 extends over 15 amino acids. V dropped 6 bases and J dropped 4; count of bases not matched to a gene: 7. This CDR3 reads CASRTAGGRYNEQFF. The CDR3 nucleotides are TGTGCCAGCAGGACTGCGGGAGGGAGGTACAATGAGCAGTTCTTC.

This clone was detected a few times. This chain links TRBV9 with TRBJ2-7, with a tentative D call TRBD1 (5 bases). Trimming pared 0 bases from V and 5 bases from J, leaving 12 bases between. Germline CDR1 is SGDLS and CDR2 is YYNGEE. The CDR3 consists of 14 residues. Here the CDR3 reads CASSVAGHPDEQYF. CDR3 coding DNA: TGTGCCAGCAGCGTAGCAGGACATCCAGACGAGCAGTACTTC.